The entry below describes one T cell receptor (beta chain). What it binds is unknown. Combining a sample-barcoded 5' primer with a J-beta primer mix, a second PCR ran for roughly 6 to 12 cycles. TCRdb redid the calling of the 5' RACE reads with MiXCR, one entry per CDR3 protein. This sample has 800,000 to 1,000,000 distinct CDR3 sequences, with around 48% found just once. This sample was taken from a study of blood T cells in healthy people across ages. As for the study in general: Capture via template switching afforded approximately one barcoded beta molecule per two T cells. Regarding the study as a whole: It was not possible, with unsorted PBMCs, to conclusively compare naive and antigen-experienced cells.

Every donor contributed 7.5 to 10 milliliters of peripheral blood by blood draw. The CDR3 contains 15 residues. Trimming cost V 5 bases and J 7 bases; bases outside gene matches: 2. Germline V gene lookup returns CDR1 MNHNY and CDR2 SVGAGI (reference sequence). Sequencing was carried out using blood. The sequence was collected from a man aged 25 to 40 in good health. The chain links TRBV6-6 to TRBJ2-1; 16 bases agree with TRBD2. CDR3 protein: CASSAGLAGGNEQFF. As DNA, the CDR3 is TGTGCCAGCAGTGCGGGACTAGCGGGGGGGAATGAGCAGTTCTTC.